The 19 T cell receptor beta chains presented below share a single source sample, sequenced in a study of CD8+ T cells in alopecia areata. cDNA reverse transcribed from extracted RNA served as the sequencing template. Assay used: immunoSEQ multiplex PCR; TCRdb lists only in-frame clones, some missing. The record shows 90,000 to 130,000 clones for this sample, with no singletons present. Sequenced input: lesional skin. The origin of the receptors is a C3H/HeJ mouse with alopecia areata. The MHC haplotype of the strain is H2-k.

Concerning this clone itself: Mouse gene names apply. CDR3 bases read: TGTGCCAGCAGTGATGATGACTGGGGGGCCTTCTATGCT. It translates to CASSDDDWGAFYA. The whole CDR3 protein reads CASSDDDWGAFYAEQFF. The chain joins TRBV13-3 to TRBJ2-1; 10 bases match TRBD2. The CDR3 extends 4 residues past the end of the read, so its final part is completed from the germline J gene. The CDR3 totals 17 residues. Trimming cost V 0 bases and J 3 bases; bases outside gene matches: 6. Germline CDR1 NNHDY, CDR2 SYVADS.

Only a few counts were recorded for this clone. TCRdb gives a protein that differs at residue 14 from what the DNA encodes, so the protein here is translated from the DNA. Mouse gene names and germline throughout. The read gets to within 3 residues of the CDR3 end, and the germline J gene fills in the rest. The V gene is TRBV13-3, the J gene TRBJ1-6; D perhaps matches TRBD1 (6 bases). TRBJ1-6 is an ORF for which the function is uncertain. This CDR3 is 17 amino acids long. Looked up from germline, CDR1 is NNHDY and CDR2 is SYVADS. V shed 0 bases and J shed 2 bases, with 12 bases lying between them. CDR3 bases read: TGTGCCAGCAGTGATGCATTGGGGGGCGCCTATAATTCGCCC. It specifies CASSDALGGAYNSP. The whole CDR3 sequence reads CASSDALGGAYNSPLYF.

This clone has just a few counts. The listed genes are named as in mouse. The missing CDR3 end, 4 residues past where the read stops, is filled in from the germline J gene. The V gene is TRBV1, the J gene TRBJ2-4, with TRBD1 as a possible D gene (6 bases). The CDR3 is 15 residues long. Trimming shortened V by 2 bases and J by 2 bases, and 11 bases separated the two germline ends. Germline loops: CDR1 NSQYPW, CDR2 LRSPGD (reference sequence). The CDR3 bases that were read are TGCACCTGCAGTGCATCCGGGACATATCAAAAC. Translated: CTCSASGTYQN. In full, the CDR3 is CTCSASGTYQNTLYF. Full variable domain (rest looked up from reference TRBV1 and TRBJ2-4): VTLLEQNPRWRLVPRGQAVNLRCILKNSQYPWMSWYQQDLQKQLQWLFTLRSPGDKEVKSLPGADYLATRVTDTELRLQVANMSQGRTLYCTCSASGTYQNTLYFGAGTRLSVL.

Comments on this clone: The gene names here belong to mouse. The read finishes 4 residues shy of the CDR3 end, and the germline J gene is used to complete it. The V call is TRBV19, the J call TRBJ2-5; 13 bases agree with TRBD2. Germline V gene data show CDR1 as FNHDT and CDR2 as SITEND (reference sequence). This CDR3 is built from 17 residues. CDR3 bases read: TGTGCCAGCAGTATAGAAGGGGACTGGGGGGGGAAAGAC. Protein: CASSIEGDWGGKD. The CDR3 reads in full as CASSIEGDWGGKDTQYF. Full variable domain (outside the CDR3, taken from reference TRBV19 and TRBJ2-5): GGIITQTPKFLIGQEGQKLTLKCQQNFNHDTMYWYRQDSGKGLRLIYYSITENDLQKGDLSEGYDASREKKSSFSLTVTSAQKNEMAVFLCASSIEGDWGGKDTQYFGPGTRLLVL.

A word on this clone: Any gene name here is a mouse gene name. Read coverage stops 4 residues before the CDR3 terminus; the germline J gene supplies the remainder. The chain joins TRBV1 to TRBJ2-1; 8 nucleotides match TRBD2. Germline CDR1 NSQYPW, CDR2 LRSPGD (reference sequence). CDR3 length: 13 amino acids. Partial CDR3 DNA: TGCACCTGCAGTGCCGGGACTGGAGCT. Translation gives CTCSAGTGA. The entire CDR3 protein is CTCSAGTGAEQFF.

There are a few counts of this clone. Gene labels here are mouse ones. CDR3: CASSPTGGAGDTQYF. Incomplete CDR3 DNA: TGTGCCAGCAGCCCAACTGGGGGGGCTGGGGAC. The chain couples TRBV13-1 to TRBJ2-5, with 11 bases identical to TRBD2. Read sequence stops 4 residues before the CDR3 end, and the germline J gene provides the missing end. CDR3 length equals 15 residues. Per germline, CDR1 NSHNY and CDR2 SYGAGN.

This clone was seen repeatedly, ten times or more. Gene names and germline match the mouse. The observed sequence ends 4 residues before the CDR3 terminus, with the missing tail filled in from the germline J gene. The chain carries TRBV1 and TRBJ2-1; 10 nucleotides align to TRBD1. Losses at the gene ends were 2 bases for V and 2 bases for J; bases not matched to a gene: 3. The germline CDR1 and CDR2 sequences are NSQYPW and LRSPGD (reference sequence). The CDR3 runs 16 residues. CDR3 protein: CTCSATGTGDYAEQFF. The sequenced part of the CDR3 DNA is TGCACCTGCAGTGCAACCGGGACAGGGGACTATGCT.

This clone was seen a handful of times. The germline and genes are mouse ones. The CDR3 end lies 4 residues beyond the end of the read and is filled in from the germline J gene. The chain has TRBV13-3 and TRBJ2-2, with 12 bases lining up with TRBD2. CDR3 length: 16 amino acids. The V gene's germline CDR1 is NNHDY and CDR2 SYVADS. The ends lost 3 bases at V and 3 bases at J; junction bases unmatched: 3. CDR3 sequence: CASSGGLGGDTGQLYF. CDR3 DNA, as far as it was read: TGTGCCAGCAGTGGGGGACTGGGGGGAGACACCGGG.

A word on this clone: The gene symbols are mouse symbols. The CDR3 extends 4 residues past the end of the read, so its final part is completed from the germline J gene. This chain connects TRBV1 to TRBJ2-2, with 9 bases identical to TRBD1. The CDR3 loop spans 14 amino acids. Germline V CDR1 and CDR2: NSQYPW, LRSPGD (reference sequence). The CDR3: CTCSPDRGRGQLYF. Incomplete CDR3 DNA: TGCACCTGCAGCCCGGACAGGGGAAGGGGG.

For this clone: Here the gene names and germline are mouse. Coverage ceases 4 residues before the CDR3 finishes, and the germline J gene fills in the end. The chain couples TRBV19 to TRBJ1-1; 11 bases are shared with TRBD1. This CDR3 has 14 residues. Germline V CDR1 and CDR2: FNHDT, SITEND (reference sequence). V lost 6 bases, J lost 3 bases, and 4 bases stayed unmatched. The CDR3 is CASTPGQGDTEVFF. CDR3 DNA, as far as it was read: TGTGCCAGCACCCCGGGACAGGGGGACACA.

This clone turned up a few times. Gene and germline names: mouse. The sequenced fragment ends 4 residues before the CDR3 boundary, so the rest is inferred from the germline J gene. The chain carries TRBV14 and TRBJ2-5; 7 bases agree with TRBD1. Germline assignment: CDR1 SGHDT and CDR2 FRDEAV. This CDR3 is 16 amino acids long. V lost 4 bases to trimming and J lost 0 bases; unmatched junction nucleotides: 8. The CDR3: CASSVVLQGNQDTQYF. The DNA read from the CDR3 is TGTGCCAGCAGTGTCGTCTTACAGGGGAACCAAGAC.

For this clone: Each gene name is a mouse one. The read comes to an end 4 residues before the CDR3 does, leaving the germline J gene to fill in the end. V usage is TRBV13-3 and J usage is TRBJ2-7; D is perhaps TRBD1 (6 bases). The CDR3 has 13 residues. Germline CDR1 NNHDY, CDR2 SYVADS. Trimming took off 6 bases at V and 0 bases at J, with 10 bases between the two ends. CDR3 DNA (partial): TGTGCCAGCATGGAGGGGGTCTCCTAT. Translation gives CASMEGVSY. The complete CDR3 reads CASMEGVSYEQYF.

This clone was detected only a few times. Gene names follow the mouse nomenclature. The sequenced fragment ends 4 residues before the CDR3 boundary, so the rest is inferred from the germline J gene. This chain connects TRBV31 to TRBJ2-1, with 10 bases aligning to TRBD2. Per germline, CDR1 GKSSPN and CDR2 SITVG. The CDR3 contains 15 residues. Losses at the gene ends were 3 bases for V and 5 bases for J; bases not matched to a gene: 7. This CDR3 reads CAWSPDWGVDAEQFF. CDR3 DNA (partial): TGTGCCTGGAGCCCCGACTGGGGGGTTGATGCT.

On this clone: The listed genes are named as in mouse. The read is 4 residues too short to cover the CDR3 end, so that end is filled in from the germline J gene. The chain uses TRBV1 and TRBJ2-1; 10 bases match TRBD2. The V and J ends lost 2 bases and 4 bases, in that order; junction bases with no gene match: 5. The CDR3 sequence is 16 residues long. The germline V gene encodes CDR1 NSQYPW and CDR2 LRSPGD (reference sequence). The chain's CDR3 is CTCSAPGGASYAEQFF. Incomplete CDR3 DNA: TGCACCTGCAGTGCACCTGGGGGGGCCTCTTATGCT.

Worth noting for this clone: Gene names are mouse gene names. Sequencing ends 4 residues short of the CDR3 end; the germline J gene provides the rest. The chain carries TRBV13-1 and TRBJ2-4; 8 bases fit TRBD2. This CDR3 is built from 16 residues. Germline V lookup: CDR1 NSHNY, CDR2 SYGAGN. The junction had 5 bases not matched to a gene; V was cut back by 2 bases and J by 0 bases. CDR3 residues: CASSDRLGSSQNTLYF. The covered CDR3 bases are TGTGCCAGCAGTGACCGACTGGGGTCTAGTCAAAAC.

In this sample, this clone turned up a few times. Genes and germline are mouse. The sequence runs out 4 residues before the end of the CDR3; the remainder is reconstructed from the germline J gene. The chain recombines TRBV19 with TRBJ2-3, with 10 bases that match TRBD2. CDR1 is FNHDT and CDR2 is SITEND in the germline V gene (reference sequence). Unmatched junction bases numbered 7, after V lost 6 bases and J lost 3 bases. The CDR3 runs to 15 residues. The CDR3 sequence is CASTLGGRGAETLYF. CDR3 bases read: TGTGCCAGCACCCTGGGGGGGCGCGGGGCAGAA.

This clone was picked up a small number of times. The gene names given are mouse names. The CDR3 DNA, read in part, is TGTGCCAGCATCGGACTGGGGGCCTAT. Its protein product is CASIGLGAY. The CDR3 in its entirety is CASIGLGAYEQYF. The chain recombines TRBV13-3 with TRBJ2-7, with 10 nucleotides matching TRBD2. The read stops 4 residues short of the end of the CDR3; the missing end is completed from the germline J gene. The CDR3 has 13 amino acids. Germline CDR1 NNHDY, CDR2 SYVADS. J lost 2 bases, V lost 6 bases, and 2 bases had no gene match.

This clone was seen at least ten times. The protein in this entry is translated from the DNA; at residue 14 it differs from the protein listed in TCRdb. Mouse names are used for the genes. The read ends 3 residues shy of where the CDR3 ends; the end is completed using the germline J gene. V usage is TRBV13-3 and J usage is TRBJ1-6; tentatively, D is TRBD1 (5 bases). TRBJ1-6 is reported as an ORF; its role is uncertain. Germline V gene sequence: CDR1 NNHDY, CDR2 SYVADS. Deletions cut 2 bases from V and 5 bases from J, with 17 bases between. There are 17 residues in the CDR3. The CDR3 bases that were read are TGTGCCAGCAGTGACAGCAGGGAGCGGGAAAATAATTCGCCC. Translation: CASSDSRERENNSP. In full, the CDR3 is CASSDSRERENNSPLYF.

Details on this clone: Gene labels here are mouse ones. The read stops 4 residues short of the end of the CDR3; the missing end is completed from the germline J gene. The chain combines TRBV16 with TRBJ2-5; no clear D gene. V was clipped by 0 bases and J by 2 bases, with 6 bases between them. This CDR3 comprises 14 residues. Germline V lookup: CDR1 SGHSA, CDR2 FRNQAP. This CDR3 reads CASSLEQSQDTQYF. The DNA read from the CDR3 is TGTGCAAGCAGCTTAGAACAATCCCAAGAC. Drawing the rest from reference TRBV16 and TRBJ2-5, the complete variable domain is NAGVIQTPRHKVTGKGQEATLWCEPISGHSAVFWYRQTIVQGLEFLTYFRNQAPIDDSGMPKERFSAQMPNQSHSTLKIQSTQPQDSAVYLCASSLEQSQDTQYFGPGTRLLVL.